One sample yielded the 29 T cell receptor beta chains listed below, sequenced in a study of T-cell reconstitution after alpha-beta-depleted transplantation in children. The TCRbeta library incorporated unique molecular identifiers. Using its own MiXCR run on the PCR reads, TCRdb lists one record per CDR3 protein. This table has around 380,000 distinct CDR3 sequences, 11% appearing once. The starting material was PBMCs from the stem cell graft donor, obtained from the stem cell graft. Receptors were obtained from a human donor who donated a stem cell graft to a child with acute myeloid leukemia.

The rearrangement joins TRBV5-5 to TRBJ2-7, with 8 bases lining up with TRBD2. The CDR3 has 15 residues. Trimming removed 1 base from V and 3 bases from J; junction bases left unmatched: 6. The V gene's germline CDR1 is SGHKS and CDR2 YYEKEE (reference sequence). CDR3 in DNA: TGTGCCAGCAGCTTGACTTGGACTAGCAGCTACGAGCAGTACTTC. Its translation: CASSLTWTSSYEQYF.

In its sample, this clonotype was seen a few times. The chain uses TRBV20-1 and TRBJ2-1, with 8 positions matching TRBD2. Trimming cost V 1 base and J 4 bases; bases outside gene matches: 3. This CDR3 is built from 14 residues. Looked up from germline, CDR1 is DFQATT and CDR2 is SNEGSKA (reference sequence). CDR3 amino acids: CSARVGTSYNEQFF. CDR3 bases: TGCAGTGCTAGAGTTGGGACTAGTTACAATGAGCAGTTCTTC.

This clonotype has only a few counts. This chain's CDR3 is CASSLYIAGGGNEQFF. CDR3 coding DNA: TGTGCCAGCAGCTTGTACATAGCGGGGGGCGGCAATGAGCAGTTCTTC. The V call is TRBV5-4, the J call TRBJ2-1, with 10 bases lining up with TRBD2. The CDR3 runs to 16 residues. The V gene's germline CDR1 is SGHNT and CDR2 YYREEE (reference sequence). The J segment lost 6 bases and the V segment lost 1 base, leaving 7 bases of the junction unmatched.

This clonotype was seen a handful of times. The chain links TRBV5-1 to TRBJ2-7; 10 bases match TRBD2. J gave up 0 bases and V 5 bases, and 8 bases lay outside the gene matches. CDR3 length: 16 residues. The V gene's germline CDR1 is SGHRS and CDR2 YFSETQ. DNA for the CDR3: TGCGCCAGCAGTTTACAAACTAGCGGGGCCTCCTACGAGCAGTACTTC. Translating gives CASSLQTSGASYEQYF.

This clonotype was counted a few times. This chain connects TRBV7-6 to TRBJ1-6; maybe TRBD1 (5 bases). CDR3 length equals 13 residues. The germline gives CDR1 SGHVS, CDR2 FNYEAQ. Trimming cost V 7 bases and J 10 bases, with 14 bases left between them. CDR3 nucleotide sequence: TGTGCCAGCACACAGGTTCTCGGCTCACCCCTCCACTTT. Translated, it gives CASTQVLGSPLHF. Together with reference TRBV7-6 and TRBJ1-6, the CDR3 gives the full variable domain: GAGVSQSPRYKVTKRGQDVALRCDPISGHVSLYWYRQALGQGPEFLTYFNYEAQQDKSGLPNDRFSAERPEGSISTLTIQRTEQRDSAMYRCASTQVLGSPLHFGNGTRLTVT.

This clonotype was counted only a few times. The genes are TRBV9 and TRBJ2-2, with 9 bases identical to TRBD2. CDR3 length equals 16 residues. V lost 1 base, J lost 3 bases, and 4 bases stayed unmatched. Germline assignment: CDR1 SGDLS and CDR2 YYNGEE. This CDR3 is CASSVNPSGDTGELFF. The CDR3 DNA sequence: TGTGCCAGCAGCGTAAACCCTAGCGGGGACACCGGGGAGCTGTTTTTT.

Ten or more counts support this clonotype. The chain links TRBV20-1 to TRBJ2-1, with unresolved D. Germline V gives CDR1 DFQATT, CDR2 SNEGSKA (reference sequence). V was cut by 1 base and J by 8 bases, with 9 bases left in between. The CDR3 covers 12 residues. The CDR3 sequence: CSARGALDEQFF. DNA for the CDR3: TGCAGTGCTAGAGGGGCTTTGGATGAGCAGTTCTTC.

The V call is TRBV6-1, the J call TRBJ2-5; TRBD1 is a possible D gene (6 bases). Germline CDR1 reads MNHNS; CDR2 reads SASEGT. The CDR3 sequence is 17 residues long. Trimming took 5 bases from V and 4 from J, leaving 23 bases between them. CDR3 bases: TGTGCCAGCAGTCCCGGAAGGACAGCGCCGCAAAGAGAGACCCAGTACTTC. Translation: CASSPGRTAPQRETQYF.

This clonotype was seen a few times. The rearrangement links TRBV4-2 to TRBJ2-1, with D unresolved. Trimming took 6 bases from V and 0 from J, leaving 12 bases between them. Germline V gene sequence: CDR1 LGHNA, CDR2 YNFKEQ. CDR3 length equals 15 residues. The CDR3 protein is CASRPDPSSYNEQFF. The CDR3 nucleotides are TGTGCCAGCAGACCTGACCCGAGCTCCTACAATGAGCAGTTCTTC.

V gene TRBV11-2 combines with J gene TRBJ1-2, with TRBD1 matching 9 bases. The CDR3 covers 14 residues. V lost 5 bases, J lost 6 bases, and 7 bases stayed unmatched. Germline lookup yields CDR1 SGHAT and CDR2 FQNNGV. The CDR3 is CASSGGQGRNGYTF. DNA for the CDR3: TGTGCCAGCAGCGGAGGACAGGGGAGGAATGGCTACACCTTC.

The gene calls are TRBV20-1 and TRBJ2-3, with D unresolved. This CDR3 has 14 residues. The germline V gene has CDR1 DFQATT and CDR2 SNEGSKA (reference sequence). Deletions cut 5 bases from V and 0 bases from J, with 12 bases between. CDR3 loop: CSAFGRASTDTQYF. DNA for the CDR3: TGCAGTGCTTTTGGCAGAGCTAGCACAGATACGCAGTATTTT.

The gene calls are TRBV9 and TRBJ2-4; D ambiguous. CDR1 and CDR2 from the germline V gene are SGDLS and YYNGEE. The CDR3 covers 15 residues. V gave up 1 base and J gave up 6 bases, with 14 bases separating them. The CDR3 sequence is CASSVSSRTLNIQYF. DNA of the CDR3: TGTGCCAGCAGCGTATCATCCCGGACCTTAAACATTCAGTACTTC.

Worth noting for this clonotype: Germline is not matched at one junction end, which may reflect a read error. The CDR3: CSARLAGAYDQYF. The CDR3 bases are TGCAGTGCCAGACTAGCGGGAGCTTACGACCAGTACTTC. J is TRBJ2-7 and V is TRBV20-1, with 12 bases that match TRBD2. This CDR3 has 13 amino acids. CDR1 is DFQATT, CDR2 SNEGSKA, per germline (reference sequence).

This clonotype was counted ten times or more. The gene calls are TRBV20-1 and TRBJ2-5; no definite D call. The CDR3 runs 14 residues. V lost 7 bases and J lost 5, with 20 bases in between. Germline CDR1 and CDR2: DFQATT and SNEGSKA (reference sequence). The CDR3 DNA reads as TGCAGTGTCTTCGGGCCTGGATCTGGGGAGACCCAGTACTTC. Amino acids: CSVFGPGSGETQYF.

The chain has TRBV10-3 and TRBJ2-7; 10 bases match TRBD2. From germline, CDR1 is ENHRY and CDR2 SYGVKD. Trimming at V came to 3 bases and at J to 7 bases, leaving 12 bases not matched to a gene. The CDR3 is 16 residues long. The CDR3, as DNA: TGTGCCATCAGTGAATATGCTAGCGGGAGTAGTTGGGAGCAGTACTTC. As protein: CAISEYASGSSWEQYF.

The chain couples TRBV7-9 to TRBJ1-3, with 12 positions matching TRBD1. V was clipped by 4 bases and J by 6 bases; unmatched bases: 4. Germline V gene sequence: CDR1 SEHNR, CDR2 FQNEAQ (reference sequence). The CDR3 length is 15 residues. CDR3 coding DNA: TGTGCCAGCAGCTCCCGGGACAGGGGGCAAAACACCATATATTTT. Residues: CASSSRDRGQNTIYF.

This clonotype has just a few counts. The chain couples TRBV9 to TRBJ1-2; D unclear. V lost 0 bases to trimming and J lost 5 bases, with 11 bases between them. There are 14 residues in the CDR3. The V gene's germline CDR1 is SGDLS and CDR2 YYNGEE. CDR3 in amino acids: CASSVAETSYGYTF. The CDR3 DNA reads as TGTGCCAGCAGCGTAGCTGAAACGTCGTATGGCTACACCTTC.

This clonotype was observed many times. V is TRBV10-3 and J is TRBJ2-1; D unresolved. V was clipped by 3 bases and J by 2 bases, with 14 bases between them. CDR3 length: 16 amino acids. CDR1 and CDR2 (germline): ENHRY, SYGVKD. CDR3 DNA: TGTGCCATCAGTGACCTCTCCAAGAGAACCTACAATGAGCAGTTCTTC. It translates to CAISDLSKRTYNEQFF.

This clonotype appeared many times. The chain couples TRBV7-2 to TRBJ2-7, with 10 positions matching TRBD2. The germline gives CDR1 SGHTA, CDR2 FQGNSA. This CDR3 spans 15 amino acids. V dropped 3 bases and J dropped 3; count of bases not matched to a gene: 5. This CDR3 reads CASSFIAGGNYEQYF. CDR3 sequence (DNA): TGTGCCAGCAGCTTCATAGCGGGAGGAAACTACGAGCAGTACTTC.

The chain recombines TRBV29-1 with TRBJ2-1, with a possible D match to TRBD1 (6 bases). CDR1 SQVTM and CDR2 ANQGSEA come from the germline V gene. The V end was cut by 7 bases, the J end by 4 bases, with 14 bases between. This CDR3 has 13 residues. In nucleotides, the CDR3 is TGCAGCGCCCGACAGGATTTTTACAATGAGCAGTTCTTC. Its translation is CSARQDFYNEQFF.

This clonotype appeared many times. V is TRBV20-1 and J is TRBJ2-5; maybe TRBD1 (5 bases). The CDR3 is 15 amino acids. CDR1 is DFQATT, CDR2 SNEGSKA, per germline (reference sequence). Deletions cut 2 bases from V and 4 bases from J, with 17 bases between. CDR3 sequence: CSARLPQGIRETQYF. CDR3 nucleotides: TGCAGTGCTAGATTACCGCAGGGTATTAGAGAGACCCAGTACTTC.

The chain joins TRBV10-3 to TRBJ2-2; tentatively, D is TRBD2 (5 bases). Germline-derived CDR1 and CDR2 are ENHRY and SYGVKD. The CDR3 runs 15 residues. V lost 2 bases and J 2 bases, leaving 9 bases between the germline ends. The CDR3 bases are TGTGCCATCAGTGAGCGCGGGTCTAACACCGGGGAGCTGTTTTTT. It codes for CAISERGSNTGELFF.

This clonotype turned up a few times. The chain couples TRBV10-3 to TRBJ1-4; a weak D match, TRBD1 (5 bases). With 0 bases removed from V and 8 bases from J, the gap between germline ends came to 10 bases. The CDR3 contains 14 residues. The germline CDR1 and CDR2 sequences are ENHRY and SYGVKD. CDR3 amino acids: CAISESAGNEKLFF. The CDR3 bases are TGTGCCATCAGTGAGTCAGCAGGGAACGAAAAACTGTTTTTT.

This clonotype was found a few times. The CDR3 protein is CASSKGQIQETQYF. The CDR3, as DNA: TGCGCCAGCAGCAAGGGACAAATCCAAGAGACCCAGTACTTC. This chain links TRBV5-1 with TRBJ2-5; TRBD1 is a possible D gene (6 bases). The CDR3 extends over 14 amino acids. V lost 4 bases, J lost 1 base, and 11 bases lay in between. The germline V gene has CDR1 SGHRS and CDR2 YFSETQ.

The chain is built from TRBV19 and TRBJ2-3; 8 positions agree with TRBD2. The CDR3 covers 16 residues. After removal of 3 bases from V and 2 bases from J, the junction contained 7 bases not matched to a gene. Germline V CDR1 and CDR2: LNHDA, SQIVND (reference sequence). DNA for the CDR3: TGTGCCAGTAGTATCCTGGCGGGAGGTTACACAGATACGCAGTATTTT. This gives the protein CASSILAGGYTDTQYF.

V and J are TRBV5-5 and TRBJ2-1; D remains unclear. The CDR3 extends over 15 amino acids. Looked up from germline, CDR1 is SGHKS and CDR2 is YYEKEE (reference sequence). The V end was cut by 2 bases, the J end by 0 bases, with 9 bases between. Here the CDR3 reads CASSFDESSYNEQFF. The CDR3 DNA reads TGTGCCAGCAGCTTTGACGAGAGCTCCTACAATGAGCAGTTCTTC.

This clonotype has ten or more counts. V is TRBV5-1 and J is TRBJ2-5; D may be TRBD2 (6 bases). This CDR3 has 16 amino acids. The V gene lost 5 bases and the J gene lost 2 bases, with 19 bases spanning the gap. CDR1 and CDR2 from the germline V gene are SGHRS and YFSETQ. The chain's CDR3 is CASRITGTFKQETQYF. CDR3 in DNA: TGCGCCAGCAGAATTACCGGGACTTTCAAACAAGAGACCCAGTACTTC.

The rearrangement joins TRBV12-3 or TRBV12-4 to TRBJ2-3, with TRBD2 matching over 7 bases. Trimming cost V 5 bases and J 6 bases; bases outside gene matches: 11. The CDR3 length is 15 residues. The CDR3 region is CASSQTSPRGDTQYF. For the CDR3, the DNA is TGTGCCAGCAGTCAGACTAGCCCTCGGGGGGATACGCAGTATTTT.

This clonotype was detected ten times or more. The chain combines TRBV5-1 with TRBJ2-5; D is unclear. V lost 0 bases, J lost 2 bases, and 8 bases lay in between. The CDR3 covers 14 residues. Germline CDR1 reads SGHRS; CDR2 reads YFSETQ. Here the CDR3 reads CASSLGRIQETQYF. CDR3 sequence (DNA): TGCGCCAGCAGCTTGGGACGGATTCAAGAGACCCAGTACTTC.